One sample yielded the 25 T cell receptor beta chains listed below, sequenced in a study of human T cells and chemical hapten exposure. Sample time point: patch test 2, 6 weeks after DPC sensitization. Treatment reported: therapeutic diphenylcyclopropenone sensitization with weekly scalp DPC. In TCRdb, the RACE reads were re-called with MiXCR into one record per CDR3 protein. The sample records about 50,000 distinct CDR3 sequences, about a tenth being singletons. Sequencing was performed on whole blood, taken in connection with sensitization to the hapten diphenylcyclopropenone (DPC). The receptors derive from a woman aged 50 to 60 with alopecia areata. Some clones in this sample may be carry-over from other donors' samples.

This clonotype was counted ten times or more. The chain is built from TRBV7-9 and TRBJ1-1, with no clear D. The V gene lost 6 bases and the J gene lost 0 bases, with 14 bases spanning the gap. Germline V CDR1 and CDR2: SEHNR, FQNEAQ (reference sequence). The length of the CDR3 is 15 residues. For the CDR3, the DNA is TGTGCCAGCAGGAGAACCGAGACCATGAACACTGAAGCTTTCTTT. Its translation: CASRRTETMNTEAFF.

This clonotype was found many times. The rearrangement links TRBV24-1 to TRBJ2-1, with a weak D call TRBD2 (6 bases). The CDR3 sequence is 14 residues long. CDR1 KGHDR and CDR2 SFDVKD come from the germline V gene. Deletions cut 12 bases from V and 3 bases from J, with 17 bases between. CDR3 DNA: TGTGCCGGGCGGAGGGGCAAGGTCTACAATGAGCAGTTCTTC. Translated: CAGRRGKVYNEQFF.

The table lists this clonotype with many counts. The chain employs TRBV4-3 and TRBJ1-1, with TRBD1 matching over 9 bases. Trimming removed 0 bases from V and 0 bases from J; junction bases left unmatched: 8. The CDR3 is 18 amino acids. Looked up from germline, CDR1 is LGHNA and CDR2 is YSLEER. Written as DNA, the CDR3 is TGCGCCAGCAGCCAAGATCAGAACAGGGGGCACTTGAACACTGAAGCTTTCTTT. This gives the protein CASSQDQNRGHLNTEAFF.

This clonotype occurred many times. V and J are TRBV6-5 and TRBJ2-2; 9 nucleotides align to TRBD1. The V segment lost 6 bases and the J segment 1 base; nucleotides outside the gene matches: 6. This CDR3 region has 16 residues. The germline CDR1 and CDR2 sequences are MNHEY and SVGAGI. This chain's CDR3 is CASSRPGQGNTGELFF. The CDR3 DNA is TGTGCCAGCAGCCGACCGGGACAGGGGAACACCGGGGAGCTGTTTTTT.

The CDR3 region is CASVRTSGPTSEQYF. In nucleotides, the CDR3 is TGCGCCAGCGTTAGGACTAGCGGGCCTACGTCGGAGCAGTACTTC. The chain is built from TRBV10-2 and TRBJ2-7; 11 bases map to TRBD2. Losses at the gene ends were 8 bases for V and 7 bases for J; bases not matched to a gene: 13. The CDR3 loop spans 15 amino acids. The germline CDR1 and CDR2 sequences are WSHSY and SAAADI.

This clonotype was seen a few times. The J gene is TRBJ2-6, the V gene TRBV5-1; D ambiguous. CDR1 SGHRS and CDR2 YFSETQ come from the germline V gene. This CDR3 is built from 15 residues. V shed 3 bases and J shed 0 bases, with 7 bases lying between them. CDR3 protein: CASSSHLSGANVLTF. The CDR3 bases are TGCGCCAGCAGCTCCCACCTCTCTGGGGCCAACGTCCTGACTTTC.

The sample holds many counts of this clonotype. The chain employs TRBV19 and TRBJ1-4, with 10 bases fitting TRBD1. V was clipped by 10 bases and J by 7 bases; unmatched bases: 18. Germline V gene sequence: CDR1 LNHDA, CDR2 SQIVND (reference sequence). The CDR3 consists of 17 residues. The CDR3 protein is CATQDRGWTGGTEKLFF. The CDR3 DNA sequence: TGTGCCACTCAAGACCGAGGGTGGACAGGGGGGACTGAAAAACTGTTTTTT.

This clonotype was picked up a small number of times. This chain joins TRBV2 and TRBJ2-7; D is unclear. The CDR3 has 13 amino acids. Germline assignment: CDR1 SNHLY and CDR2 FYNNEI. V gave up 7 bases and J gave up 2 bases, with 12 bases separating them. CDR3 in DNA: TGTGCCAGCACGCCGGACGGCGCCTACGAGCAGTACTTC. Translation: CASTPDGAYEQYF. Using reference TRBV2 and TRBJ2-7 for the parts outside the CDR3, the full variable domain is EPEVTQTPSHQVTQMGQEVILRCVPISNHLYFYWYRQILGQKVEFLVSFYNNEISEKSEIFDDQFSVERPDGSNFTLKIRSTKLEDSAMYFCASTPDGAYEQYFGPGTRLTVT.

The rearrangement joins TRBV3-1 to TRBJ2-2, with D hard to call. CDR1 is LGHDT, CDR2 YNNKEL, per germline (reference sequence). Trimming shortened V by 8 bases and J by 7 bases, and 8 bases separated the two germline ends. The CDR3 contains 11 residues. CDR3 in DNA: TGTGCCAGCCGATCAGGCGGGGAGCTGTTTTTT. Translated: CASRSGGELFF.

This clonotype was detected ten times or more. The chain links TRBV7-8 to TRBJ2-7, with D tentatively TRBD1 (6 bases). Trimming took off 5 bases at V and 4 bases at J, with 15 bases between the two ends. The germline gives CDR1 SGHVS, CDR2 FQNEAQ. The CDR3 is 14 amino acids. The CDR3 DNA follows: TGTGCCAGCAGCCGTCGGACAGAACTTTACGAGCAGTACTTC. Translated: CASSRRTELYEQYF.

This clonotype was counted between two and nine times. The rearrangement links TRBV19 to TRBJ2-1, with D hard to call. The CDR3 is 14 residues long. The V and J ends lost 1 base and 8 bases respectively, with 12 bases between them. The germline V gene has CDR1 LNHDA and CDR2 SQIVND (reference sequence). The CDR3 protein is CASSIGRVKDEQFF. The CDR3 DNA is TGTGCCAGTAGTATAGGTAGGGTTAAGGATGAGCAGTTCTTC.

A few counts support this clonotype. The CDR3 bases are TGCAGCGTTAGGATAGCGGGACGTAGGCAAGAGACCCAGTACTTC. Amino acid sequence: CSVRIAGRRQETQYF. The J gene is TRBJ2-5, the V gene TRBV29-1; 8 bases map to TRBD2. The CDR3 has 15 residues. The ends lost 5 bases at V and 2 bases at J; junction bases unmatched: 10. Germline CDR1 is SQVTM and CDR2 is ANQGSEA.

The V gene is TRBV7-2, the J gene TRBJ1-4; D is ambiguous. In germline, CDR1 is SGHTA, CDR2 FQGNSA. CDR3 size: 11 residues. The V and J ends lost 5 bases and 8 bases respectively, with 6 bases between them. The CDR3 protein is CASSIREKLFF. CDR3 nucleotides: TGTGCCAGCAGCATTAGGGAAAAACTGTTTTTT.

The chain has TRBV11-2 and TRBJ2-7; no firm D call. This CDR3 has 14 amino acids. V lost 0 bases to trimming and J lost 2 bases, with 8 bases between them. The V gene's germline CDR1 is SGHAT and CDR2 FQNNGV. CDR3 residues: CASSLEMNTYEQYF. The CDR3 bases are TGTGCCAGCAGCTTAGAAATGAACACCTACGAGCAGTACTTC.

This clonotype was seen more than once but under ten times. The genes are TRBV2 and TRBJ1-1; D is unresolved. The CDR3 runs to 13 residues. Germline V gene sequence: CDR1 SNHLY, CDR2 FYNNEI. The V and J ends lost 6 bases and 2 bases respectively, with 10 bases between them. The CDR3 here is CASRGNSNTEAFF. CDR3 nucleotides: TGTGCCAGCAGGGGGAACAGTAACACTGAAGCTTTCTTT. The full variable domain, its missing parts supplied by reference TRBV2 and TRBJ1-1, is EPEVTQTPSHQVTQMGQEVILRCVPISNHLYFYWYRQILGQKVEFLVSFYNNEISEKSEIFDDQFSVERPDGSNFTLKIRSTKLEDSAMYFCASRGNSNTEAFFGQGTRLTVV.

There are many counts of this clonotype. V is TRBV18 and J is TRBJ2-1; D is undetermined. Looked up from germline, CDR1 is KGHSH and CDR2 is LQKENI. V dropped 2 bases and J dropped 4 bases, with 9 bases sitting between them. This CDR3 comprises 14 residues. The CDR3 DNA reads as TGTGCCAGCTCACCAAAGGATTCTTACAATGAGCAGTTCTTC. Residues: CASSPKDSYNEQFF.

This clonotype turned up a few times. The V and J genes are TRBV7-2 and TRBJ1-1; D gene ambiguous. V was trimmed by 6 bases and J by 5 bases, leaving 13 bases between them. There are 13 residues in the CDR3. The germline gives CDR1 SGHTA, CDR2 FQGNSA. CDR3 loop: CASSQRAATEAFF. CDR3 in DNA: TGTGCCAGCAGTCAGAGGGCGGCAACTGAAGCTTTCTTT.

This clonotype was recorded at least ten times. This chain links TRBV24-1 with TRBJ2-1; D call uncertain. V was clipped by 1 base and J by 2 bases, with 8 bases between them. CDR3 length: 15 amino acids. From germline, CDR1 is KGHDR and CDR2 SFDVKD. This CDR3 is CATSDLGRTYNEQFF. CDR3 DNA: TGTGCCACCAGTGATTTAGGGCGTACCTACAATGAGCAGTTCTTC.

This clonotype appeared a few times. The rearrangement uses TRBV5-5 and TRBJ2-3, with TRBD1 identical over 10 bases. CDR3 size: 19 residues. The ends lost 3 bases at V and 4 bases at J; junction bases unmatched: 17. Germline V gene lookup returns CDR1 SGHKS and CDR2 YYEKEE (reference sequence). The CDR3: CASSWVRDRGPGRADTQYF. DNA for the CDR3: TGTGCCAGCAGCTGGGTCCGGGACAGGGGCCCAGGCAGGGCAGATACGCAGTATTTT.

At least ten counts were recorded for this clonotype. The chain recombines TRBV29-1 with TRBJ1-1; TRBD1 is a possible D gene (5 bases). The CDR3 extends over 13 amino acids. Germline lookup yields CDR1 SQVTM and CDR2 ANQGSEA. V was shortened by 6 bases and J by 5 bases, with 16 bases between the two germline ends. The CDR3 region is CSVDGGMGTEAFF. In DNA, the CDR3 is TGCAGCGTGGATGGGGGGATGGGGACTGAAGCTTTCTTT.

This clonotype was observed a few times. The rearrangement links TRBV20-1 to TRBJ1-5, with no clear D. Germline CDR1 and CDR2: DFQATT and SNEGSKA (reference sequence). The V and J ends lost 0 bases and 5 bases respectively, with 17 bases between them. The CDR3 loop spans 16 amino acids. The CDR3 loop is CSAREPRGGRDQPQHF. CDR3 nucleotide sequence: TGCAGTGCTAGAGAACCCCGTGGAGGAAGAGATCAGCCCCAGCATTTT.

This clonotype appeared many times. V usage is TRBV27 and J usage is TRBJ2-7; TRBD2 might be the D (6 bases). The CDR3 totals 18 residues. Germline CDR1 MNHEY, CDR2 SMNVEV (reference sequence). Trimming removed 0 bases at V and 2 bases at J, with 20 bases between. CDR3 coding DNA: TGTGCCAGCAGTTTATCGGGCGAGTCCGGGAGTATCCCCTACGAGCAGTACTTC. It encodes CASSLSGESGSIPYEQYF.

In this sample, this clonotype turned up many times. This rearrangement joins TRBV7-9 to TRBJ1-1, with D maybe TRBD1 (5 bases). V was cut by 5 bases and J by 5 bases, with 9 bases left in between. The CDR3 length is 12 residues. CDR1 is SEHNR and CDR2 is FQNEAQ in the germline V gene (reference sequence). CDR3 sequence: CASSLDRTEAFF. CDR3 DNA: TGTGCCAGCAGCCTCGACAGAACTGAAGCTTTCTTT.

This clonotype was detected ten times or more. J is TRBJ2-1 and V is TRBV5-1, with 9 nucleotides matching TRBD1. This CDR3 contains 13 residues. V shed 4 bases, J shed 6 bases, and the junction held 2 bases outside the gene matches. CDR1 and CDR2 from the germline V gene are SGHRS and YFSETQ. CDR3 protein: CASSRTGANEQFF. The CDR3 coding sequence is TGCGCCAGCAGCAGGACAGGGGCCAATGAGCAGTTCTTC.

The gene calls are TRBV20-1 and TRBJ1-1, with D possibly matching TRBD1 (5 bases). Looked up from germline, CDR1 is DFQATT and CDR2 is SNEGSKA (reference sequence). Trimming cost V 6 bases and J 5 bases, with 19 bases left between them. The CDR3 is made up of 14 amino acids. This CDR3 is CSATGDASRTEAFF. The CDR3 coding sequence is TGCAGTGCCACGGGGGACGCGAGTAGGACTGAAGCTTTCTTT.